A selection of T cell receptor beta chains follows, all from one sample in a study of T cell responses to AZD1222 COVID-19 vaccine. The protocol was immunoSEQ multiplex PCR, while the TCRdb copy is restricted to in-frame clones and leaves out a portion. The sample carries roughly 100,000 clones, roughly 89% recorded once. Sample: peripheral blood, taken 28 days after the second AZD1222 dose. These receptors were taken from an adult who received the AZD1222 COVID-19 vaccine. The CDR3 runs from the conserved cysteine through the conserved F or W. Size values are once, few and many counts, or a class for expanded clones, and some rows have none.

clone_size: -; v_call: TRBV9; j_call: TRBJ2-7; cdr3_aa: CASSVVASGRADEQYF
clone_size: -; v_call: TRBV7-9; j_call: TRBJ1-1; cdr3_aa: CASSPEQGARAEAFF
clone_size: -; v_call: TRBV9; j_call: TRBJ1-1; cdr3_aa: CASSPQTGGNTEAFF
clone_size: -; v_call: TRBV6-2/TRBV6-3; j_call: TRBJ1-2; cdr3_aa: CASSYPSRTNYGYTF
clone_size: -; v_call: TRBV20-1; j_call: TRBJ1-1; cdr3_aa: CSARGGGRAFF
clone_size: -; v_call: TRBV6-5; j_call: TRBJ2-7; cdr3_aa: CASSFGRASGISEQYF
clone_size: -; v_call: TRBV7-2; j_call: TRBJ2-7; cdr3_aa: CASSLAGQGQYEQYF
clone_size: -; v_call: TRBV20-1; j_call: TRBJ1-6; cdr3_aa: CSASLSSYNSPLHF
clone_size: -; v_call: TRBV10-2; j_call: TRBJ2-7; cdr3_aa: CASSERAGVGDEQYF
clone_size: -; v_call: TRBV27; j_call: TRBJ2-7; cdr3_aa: CASSPNRWEQYF
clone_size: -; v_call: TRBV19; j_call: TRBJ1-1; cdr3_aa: CASRSFRGGGQQNTEAFF
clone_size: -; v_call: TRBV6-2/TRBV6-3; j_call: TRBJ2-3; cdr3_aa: CASSYPELKAAISPFEDTQYF
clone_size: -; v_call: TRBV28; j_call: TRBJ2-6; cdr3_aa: CASSSLAGGAGANVLTF
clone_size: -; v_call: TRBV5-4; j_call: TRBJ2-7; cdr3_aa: CASSLGAGFSYEQYF
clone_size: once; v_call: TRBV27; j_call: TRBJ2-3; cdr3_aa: CASSLGAPRADTQYF
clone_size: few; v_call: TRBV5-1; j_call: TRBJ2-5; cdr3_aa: CASSRRGAWEQETQYF
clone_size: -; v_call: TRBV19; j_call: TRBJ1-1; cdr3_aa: CASSSRQGGAENTEAFF
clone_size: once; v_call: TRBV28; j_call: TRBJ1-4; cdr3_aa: CASIPAGAANEKLFF
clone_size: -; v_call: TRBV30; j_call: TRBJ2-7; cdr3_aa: CAWSSGNYEQYF
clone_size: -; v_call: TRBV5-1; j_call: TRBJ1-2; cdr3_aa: CATRTQDLDGYTF
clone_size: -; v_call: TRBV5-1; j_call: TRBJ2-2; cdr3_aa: CASSLNSGTSGMTGELFF
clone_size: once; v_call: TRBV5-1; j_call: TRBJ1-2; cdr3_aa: CASSLDGTYGYTF
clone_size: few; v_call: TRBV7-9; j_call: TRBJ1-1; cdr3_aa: CASSRAGQGPTEAFF
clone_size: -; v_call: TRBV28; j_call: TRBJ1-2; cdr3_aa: CASSLATGGYTF
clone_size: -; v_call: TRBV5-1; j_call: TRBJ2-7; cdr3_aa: CASAGQNPSEQYF
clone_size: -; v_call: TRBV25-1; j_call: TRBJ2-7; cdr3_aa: CASSDPSGSSYEQYF
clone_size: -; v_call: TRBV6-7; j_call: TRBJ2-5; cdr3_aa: CASSSPKFLRDPGSKEETQYF
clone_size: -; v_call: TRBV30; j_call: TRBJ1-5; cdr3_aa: CAWTPATGVNQPQHF
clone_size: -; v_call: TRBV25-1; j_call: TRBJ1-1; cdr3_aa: CASSAQTGKNTEAFF
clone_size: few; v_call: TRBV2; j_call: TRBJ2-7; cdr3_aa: CASSERVSAYEQYF
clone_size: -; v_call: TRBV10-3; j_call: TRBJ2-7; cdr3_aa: CAIKSGELTYEQYF
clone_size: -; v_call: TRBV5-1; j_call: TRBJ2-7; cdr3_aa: CASSLLGSYEQYF
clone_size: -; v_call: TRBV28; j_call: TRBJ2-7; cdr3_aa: CASSVSPMMYEQYF
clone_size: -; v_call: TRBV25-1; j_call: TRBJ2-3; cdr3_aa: CASSEYWYGGKGTDTQYF
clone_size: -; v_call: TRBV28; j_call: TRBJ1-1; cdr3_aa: CASSLWGEGTEAFF
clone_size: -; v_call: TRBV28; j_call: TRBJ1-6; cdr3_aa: CASRVGQGGSPLHF
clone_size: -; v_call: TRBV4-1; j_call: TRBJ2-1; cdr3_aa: CASSQSRGTSGIHEQFF
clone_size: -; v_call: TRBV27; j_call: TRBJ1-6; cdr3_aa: CASTATTGALSYNSPLHF
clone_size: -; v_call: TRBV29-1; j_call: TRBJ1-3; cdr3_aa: CSVEGRDGSGNTIYF
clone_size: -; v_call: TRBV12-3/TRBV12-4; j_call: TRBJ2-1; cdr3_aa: CASTTRRKEQFF
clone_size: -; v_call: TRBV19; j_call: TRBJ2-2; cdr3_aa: CASRREDRGFGELFF
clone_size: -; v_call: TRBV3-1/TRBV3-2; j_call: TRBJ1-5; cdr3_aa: CASSRGGLSNQPQHF
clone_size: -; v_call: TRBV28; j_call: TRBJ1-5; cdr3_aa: CASRWAGQSNQPQHF
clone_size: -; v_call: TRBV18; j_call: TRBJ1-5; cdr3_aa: CASSPGGARPQHF
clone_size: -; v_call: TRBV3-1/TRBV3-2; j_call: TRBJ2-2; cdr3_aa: CASSQVGSGELFF
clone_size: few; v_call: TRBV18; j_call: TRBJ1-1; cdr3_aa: CASSPLAGGEVTEAFF
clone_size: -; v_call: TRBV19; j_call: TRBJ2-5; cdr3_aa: CASSQPTGGETQYF
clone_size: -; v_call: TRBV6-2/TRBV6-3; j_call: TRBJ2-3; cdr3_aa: CASSYSQPDTQYF
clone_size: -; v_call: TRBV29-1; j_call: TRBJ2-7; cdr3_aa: CSVWTDSSYEQYF
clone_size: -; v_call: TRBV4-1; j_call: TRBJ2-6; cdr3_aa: CASSQKGDGANVLTF
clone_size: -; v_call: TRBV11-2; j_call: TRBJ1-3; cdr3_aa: CASSLDLVNTIYF